These 18 T cell receptor beta chains came from one sample sequenced in a study of T cell responses to AZD1222 COVID-19 vaccine. Sequencing used immunoSEQ multiplex PCR; TCRdb keeps in-frame clones, though not all of them. The data contain 200,000 to 250,000 clones, roughly 94% of them singletons. The sample in question was peripheral blood, obtained 28 days after the second dose of the MenACWY control vaccine. Receptors originate from an adult who received the MenACWY meningococcal vaccine as a control.

The V gene is TRBV29-1, the J gene TRBJ2-5; D possibly corresponds to TRBD2 (5 bases). V was pared by 6 bases and J by 5 bases, with 10 bases between. Germline CDR1 and CDR2: SQVTM and ANQGSEA. The CDR3 has 11 residues. The chain's CDR3 is CSVGLGETQYF. CDR3 in DNA: TGCAGCGTCGGACTGGGGGAGACCCAGTACTTC.

The genes are TRBV13 and TRBJ2-3; possibly TRBD2 for D (6 bases). The length of the CDR3 is 16 residues. V was pared by 4 bases and J by 0 bases, with 14 bases between. Germline CDR1 and CDR2: PRHDT and FYEKMQ (reference sequence). The CDR3: CASSSAGGVSTDTQYF. In nucleotides, the CDR3 is TGTGCCAGCAGCTCCGCTGGCGGGGTGAGCACAGATACGCAGTATTTT.

The CDR3 nucleotides are TGTGCCAGCAGGAGGCAGGGAGGGTACACTGAAGCTTTCTTT. It encodes CASRRQGGYTEAFF. The rearrangement uses TRBV27 and TRBJ1-1, with a tentative D call TRBD1 (5 bases). Germline values: CDR1 MNHEY, CDR2 SMNVEV (reference sequence). The CDR3 has 14 amino acids. V was cut by 6 bases and J by 3 bases, with 14 bases left in between.

The chain carries TRBV6-1 and TRBJ2-5, with 8 bases that match TRBD2. Germline CDR1 and CDR2: MNHNS and SASEGT. V lost 3 bases and J lost 4; bases outside the gene matches: 7. This CDR3 spans 15 amino acids. CDR3 in amino acids: CASSDKRGGPETQYF. CDR3 nucleotide sequence: TGTGCCAGCAGTGATAAACGGGGGGGTCCAGAGACCCAGTACTTC.

The rearrangement joins TRBV28 to TRBJ2-7, with 12 bases fitting TRBD2. The trim removed 5 bases at V and 2 bases at J, leaving 7 bases unmatched. CDR3 length equals 16 residues. CDR1 and CDR2 from the germline V gene are MDHEN and SYDVKM. CDR3 sequence: CASSHSSSGRAYEQYF. The CDR3 region has the DNA TGTGCCAGCAGTCATAGTTCTAGCGGGAGGGCCTACGAGCAGTACTTC. The full variable domain, rest sourced from reference TRBV28 and TRBJ2-7, is DVKVTQSSRYLVKRTGEKVFLECVQDMDHENMFWYRQDPGLGLRLIYFSYDVKMKEKGDIPEGYSVSREKKERFSLILESASTNQTSMYLCASSHSSSGRAYEQYFGPGTRLTVT.

The chain employs TRBV6-2 or TRBV6-3 and TRBJ2-1; 8 bases line up with TRBD2. The germline gives CDR1 MNHEY, CDR2 SVGEGT. This CDR3 spans 15 amino acids. V lost 5 bases to trimming and J lost 6 bases; unmatched junction nucleotides: 9. CDR3 DNA sequence: TGTGCCAGCAGTAGCATTTTCGGGGGGGGCAATGAGCAGTTCTTC. Translating it yields CASSSIFGGGNEQFF.

J is TRBJ1-5 and V is TRBV6-4, with D possibly matching TRBD1 (5 bases). Germline V gene sequence: CDR1 MRHNA, CDR2 SNTAGT. The CDR3 sequence is 14 residues long. With 7 bases removed from V and 7 bases from J, the gap between germline ends came to 17 bases. Here the CDR3 reads CASINWGSEQPQHF. Here the CDR3 DNA reads TGTGCCAGCATCAATTGGGGGAGCGAACAGCCCCAGCATTTT.

The chain joins TRBV28 to TRBJ2-7; D remains unclear. Germline V gene data show CDR1 as MDHEN and CDR2 as SYDVKM. The CDR3 consists of 13 residues. V dropped 7 bases and J dropped 1 base, with 11 bases sitting between them. CDR3 residues: CASTSGPSYEQYF. CDR3 nucleotides: TGTGCCAGCACCTCCGGACCATCCTACGAGCAGTACTTC.

This chain uses TRBV7-9 with TRBJ2-2; 7 bases map to TRBD2. The CDR3 length is 15 residues. The germline V gene encodes CDR1 SEHNR and CDR2 FQNEAQ (reference sequence). V was clipped by 2 bases and J by 4 bases; unmatched bases: 4. This CDR3 is CASSLLAESTGELFF. The CDR3 coding sequence is TGTGCCAGCAGCTTACTAGCGGAAAGCACCGGGGAGCTGTTTTTT.

The rearrangement links TRBV12-3 or TRBV12-4 to TRBJ2-1; no definite D call. CDR3 size: 12 residues. V was trimmed by 6 bases and J by 4 bases, leaving 7 bases between them. CDR3 residues: CASSLKYNEQFF. The CDR3 DNA follows: TGTGCCAGCAGCTTGAAGTACAATGAGCAGTTCTTC.

Here the CDR3 reads CASGLILSLGGGPYEQYF. The CDR3 DNA follows: TGTGCTAGTGGTTTGATCCTATCCCTTGGCGGGGGGCCCTACGAGCAGTACTTC. This chain connects TRBV12-5 to TRBJ2-7; 8 bases agree with TRBD2. Unmatched junction bases numbered 14, after V lost 2 bases and J lost 2 bases. The CDR3 covers 18 residues. Germline V gene sequence: CDR1 LGHNT, CDR2 FRNRAP.

V is TRBV5-5 and J is TRBJ2-7, with 10 bases fitting TRBD1. The CDR3 is made up of 16 amino acids. CDR1 is SGHKS, CDR2 YYEKEE, per germline (reference sequence). After removal of 2 bases from V and 2 bases from J, the junction contained 7 bases not matched to a gene. This CDR3 reads CASSLDRGQWPYEQYF. The CDR3 nucleotides are TGTGCCAGCAGCTTAGACAGGGGGCAATGGCCCTACGAGCAGTACTTC.

This rearrangement joins TRBV6-5 to TRBJ1-5; D call uncertain. V was clipped by 2 bases and J by 7 bases, with 12 bases between them. The CDR3 spans 14 residues. The germline V gene encodes CDR1 MNHEY and CDR2 SVGAGI. CDR3 DNA sequence: TGTGCCAGCAGTTACATGGGTCAAGGGCAGCCCCAGCATTTT. Residues: CASSYMGQGQPQHF.

The chain has TRBV7-9 and TRBJ1-4, with D perhaps matching TRBD1 (6 bases). Germline lookup yields CDR1 SEHNR and CDR2 FQNEAQ (reference sequence). Deletions cut 5 bases from V and 7 bases from J, with 14 bases between. This CDR3 has 14 amino acids. The CDR3 sequence is CASSADRRGEKLFF. The CDR3 region has the DNA TGTGCCAGCAGCGCAGACCGCAGGGGTGAAAAACTGTTTTTT.

This sequence joins TRBV30 and TRBJ2-1; D call uncertain. Trimming took 0 bases from V and 4 from J, leaving 13 bases between them. In germline, CDR1 is GTSNPN, CDR2 SVGIG (reference sequence). The CDR3 is 15 residues long. CDR3 sequence: CAWSVSNVGYNEQFF. CDR3 DNA: TGTGCCTGGAGTGTATCTAACGTCGGTTACAATGAGCAGTTCTTC.

The chain links TRBV19 to TRBJ1-2; D is unclear. V gave up 5 bases and J gave up 7 bases, with 20 bases separating them. This CDR3 comprises 15 residues. Germline lookup yields CDR1 LNHDA and CDR2 SQIVND (reference sequence). This chain's CDR3 is CASSGRELHGSGYTF. CDR3 coding DNA: TGTGCCAGTAGTGGCCGAGAGCTTCATGGAAGTGGCTACACCTTC.

The chain has TRBV7-6 and TRBJ1-1; D may be TRBD1 (6 bases). V shed 5 bases and J shed 4 bases, with 11 bases lying between them. This CDR3 spans 13 amino acids. CDR1 and CDR2 (germline): SGHVS, FNYEAQ. CDR3 loop: CASSRDIGTEAFF. The CDR3 nucleotides read TGTGCCAGCAGCCGGGACATAGGCACTGAAGCTTTCTTT.

This chain connects TRBV7-9 to TRBJ2-7; 8 nucleotides match TRBD1. Germline V gene sequence: CDR1 SEHNR, CDR2 FQNEAQ (reference sequence). With 3 bases clipped from V and 1 base from J, the junction kept 5 bases outside the gene matches. The CDR3 has 15 amino acids. The chain's CDR3 is CASSLDRADSYEQYF. CDR3 bases: TGTGCCAGCAGCTTGGACAGGGCCGATTCCTACGAGCAGTACTTC.